The clone carrying this T cell receptor (beta chain) has a count of ten or more. The germline gives CDR1 GTSNPN, CDR2 SVGIG (reference sequence). Trimming removed 0 bases from V and 7 bases from J, with 10 bases in between. There are 13 residues in the CDR3. Time point in this sample: newly diagnosed GD, antithyroid drugs for less than 3 months. Isolated PBMC RNA provided the starting material for the TCR library. According to the study, TCR beta libraries were built with iRepertoire HTBI primers and CDR3-region Arm-PCR. TCRdb ran MiXCR on the multiplex PCR reads and lists one entry per CDR3 protein. The table shows about 560,000 distinct CDR3 sequences, with about 16% occurring only once. This sample stems from a study of regulatory T cells in long-lasting Graves disease. The same sample was also studied in work on T cells in Graves' hyperthyroidism and ophthalmopathy. That source notes: Newly diagnosed patients aged 18 to 65 had hyperthyroidism of under 2 months' duration. The study based diagnoses on clinical symptoms, serum thyroxine and TRAb, thyroid ultrasound and orbital computed tomography.

The sequenced sample was peripheral blood mononuclear cells (PBMCs), obtained at new diagnosis, from a patient treated with antithyroid drugs. This sequence originates from a man in his late teens or twenties with Graves disease. The rearrangement links TRBV30 to TRBJ1-5; no definite D call. CDR3 DNA: TGTGCCTGGAGTGTAGGCGGCACACAGCCCCAGCATTTT. Amino acid sequence: CAWSVGGTQPQHF.